The clone carrying this T cell receptor (beta chain) was recorded only once. Its specificity is not known. This specimen belongs to a study of PD-1 blockade in classical Hodgkin lymphoma. Study-wide context: Once every 2 weeks, patients received intravenous nivolumab at 3 mg/kg.

The CDR3 contains 14 residues. The V end lost 8 bases, the J end lost 1 base, and 11 bases lay between the germline ends. Germline-derived CDR1 and CDR2 are MDHEN and SYDVKM. Broader study findings: Significant TCR diversity gains by C4D1 occurred in CD4+ but not CD8+ cells. Similar baseline diversity was found in complete responders and newly diagnosed patients.

All trial patients relapsed after autologous stem cell transplantation. Sequencing was performed with immunoSEQ multiplex PCR; in TCRdb, only in-frame clones are kept and a portion is missing. The sample lists nearly 25,000 clones, around 81% occurring once. The source material was peripheral blood mononuclear cells (PBMCs), sampled before the second cycle of nivolumab. The chain links TRBV28 to TRBJ2-2; no definite D call. The clonotype was recovered from a human donor with classical Hodgkin lymphoma. In DNA form, the CDR3 reads TGTGCCAGCGGTGGGTTGGGGAACACCGGGGAGCTGTTTTTT. It translates to CASGGLGNTGELFF.